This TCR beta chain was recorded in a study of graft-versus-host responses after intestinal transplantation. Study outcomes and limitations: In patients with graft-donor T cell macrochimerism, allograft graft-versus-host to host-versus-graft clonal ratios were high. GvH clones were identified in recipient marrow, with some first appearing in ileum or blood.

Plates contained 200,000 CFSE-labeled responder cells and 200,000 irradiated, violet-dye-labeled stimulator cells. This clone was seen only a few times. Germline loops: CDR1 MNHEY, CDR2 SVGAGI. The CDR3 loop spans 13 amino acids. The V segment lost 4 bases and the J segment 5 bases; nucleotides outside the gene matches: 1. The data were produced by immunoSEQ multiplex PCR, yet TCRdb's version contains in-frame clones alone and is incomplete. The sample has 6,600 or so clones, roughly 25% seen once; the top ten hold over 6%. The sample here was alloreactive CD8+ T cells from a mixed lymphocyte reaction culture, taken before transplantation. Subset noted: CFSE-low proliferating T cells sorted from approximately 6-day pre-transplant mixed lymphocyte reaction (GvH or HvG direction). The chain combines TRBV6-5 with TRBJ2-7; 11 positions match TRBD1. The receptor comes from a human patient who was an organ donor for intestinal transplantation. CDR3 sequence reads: CASSSGQGDEQYF. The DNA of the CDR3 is TGTGCCAGCAGTTCGGGACAGGGGGACGAGCAGTACTTC.